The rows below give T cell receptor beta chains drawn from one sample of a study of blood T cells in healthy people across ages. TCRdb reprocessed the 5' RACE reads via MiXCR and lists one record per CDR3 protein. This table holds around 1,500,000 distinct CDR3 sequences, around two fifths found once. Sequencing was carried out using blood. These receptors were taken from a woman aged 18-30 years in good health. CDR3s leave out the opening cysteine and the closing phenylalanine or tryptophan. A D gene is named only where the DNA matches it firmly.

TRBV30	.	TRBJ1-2	AWSTANYGYT
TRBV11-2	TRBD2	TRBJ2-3	ASSLVAGDGTDTQY
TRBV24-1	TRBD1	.	ATSDEDRGGGETQY
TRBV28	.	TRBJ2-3	ASWRADTQY
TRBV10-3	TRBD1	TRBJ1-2	AISVGTGLDYGYT
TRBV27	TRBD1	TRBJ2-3	ASSLRTGRLVKTDTQY
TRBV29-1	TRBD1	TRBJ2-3	SVRGVRGRADTQY
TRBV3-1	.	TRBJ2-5	ASSQWRGYQETQY
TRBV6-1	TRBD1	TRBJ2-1	ASSETSPSTGSDEQF
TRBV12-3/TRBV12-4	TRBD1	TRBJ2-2	ALGTGNTGELF
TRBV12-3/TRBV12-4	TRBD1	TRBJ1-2	ASNTQGALGGYT
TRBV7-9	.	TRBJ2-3	ASSPGRLEPGGMSTDTQY
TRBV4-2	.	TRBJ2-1	ASSQWDNEQF
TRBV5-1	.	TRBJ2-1	ATQEVADMTYNEQF
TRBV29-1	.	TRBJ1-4	SVEPTGRSEKLF
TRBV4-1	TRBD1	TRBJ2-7	ASSQGLSGGAASEQY
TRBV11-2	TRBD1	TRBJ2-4	ASSSPSRDRGSIQY
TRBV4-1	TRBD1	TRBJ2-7	ASSPTLGTGAFYEQY
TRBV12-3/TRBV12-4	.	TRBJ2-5	ASMTGLYQETQY
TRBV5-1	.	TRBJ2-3	ASSLDPHGSTDTQY
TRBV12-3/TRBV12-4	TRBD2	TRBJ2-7	ASSGGTSFNEQY
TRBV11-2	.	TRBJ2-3	ASAQGPGTDTQY
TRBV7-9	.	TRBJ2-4	ASSLAGRGVDPKNIQY